The TCR beta chain described here comes from a study of cytomegalovirus exposure and HLA in healthy donors. Study-level background: Approximately 200 million T cells yielded 100 million or so unique TCR beta sequences in earlier analysis.

V lost 1 base, J lost 4 bases, and 10 bases lay in between. The CDR3 length is 13 residues. Germline V CDR1 and CDR2: SQVTM, ANQGSEA. Study outcomes and limitations: It was reported that the classifier diagnosed cytomegalovirus status with high specificity and sensitivity in both the original and validation cohorts. The study designated about 180 TCR beta chains cytomegalovirus-associated.

Researchers ran the PCR with 60 Vbeta and 13 Jbeta primers. In the authors' methods: Per a later analysis, the number of unique TCR beta chains was 75 million to 90 million, of which 9 million to 14 million were shared. Libraries were prepared by immunoSEQ multiplex PCR; TCRdb keeps only in-frame clonotypes and omits some of them. V and J calls and clone size are given by that table; D and trimming were obtained from the DNA. The listing contains more than 50,000 clones. Regarding this clone: Antigen specificity is unknown.

This clonotype was sampled from a man aged 45 to 65 in good health and CMV-seropositive. The rearrangement joins TRBV29-1 to TRBJ1-2, with D possibly TRBD1 on 6 matching bases. The sample consisted of PBMCs. CDR3: CSVEAPGVYGYTF. CDR3 DNA: TGCAGCGTTGAAGCCCCAGGGGTCTATGGCTACACCTTC.